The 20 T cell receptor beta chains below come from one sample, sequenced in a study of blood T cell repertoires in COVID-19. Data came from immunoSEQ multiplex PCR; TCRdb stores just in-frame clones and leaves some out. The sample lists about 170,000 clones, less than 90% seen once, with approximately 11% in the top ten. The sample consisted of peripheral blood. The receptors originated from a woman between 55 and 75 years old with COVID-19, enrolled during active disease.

This chain's CDR3 is CASSYSGVYGYTF. CDR3 in DNA: TGTGCCAGCAGTTACTCAGGGGTCTATGGCTACACCTTC. The chain links TRBV6-5 to TRBJ1-2; D is perhaps TRBD1 (5 bases). Germline V gene sequence: CDR1 MNHEY, CDR2 SVGAGI. The CDR3 sequence is 13 residues long. V was clipped by 0 bases and J by 4 bases, with 6 bases between them.

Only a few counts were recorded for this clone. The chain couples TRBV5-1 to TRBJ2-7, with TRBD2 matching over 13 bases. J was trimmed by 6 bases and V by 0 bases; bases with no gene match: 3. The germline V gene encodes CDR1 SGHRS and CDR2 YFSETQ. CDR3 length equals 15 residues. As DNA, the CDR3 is TGCGCCAGCAGCTTGGCCGGGACTAGCGGGATCGAGCAGTACTTC. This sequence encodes CASSLAGTSGIEQYF.

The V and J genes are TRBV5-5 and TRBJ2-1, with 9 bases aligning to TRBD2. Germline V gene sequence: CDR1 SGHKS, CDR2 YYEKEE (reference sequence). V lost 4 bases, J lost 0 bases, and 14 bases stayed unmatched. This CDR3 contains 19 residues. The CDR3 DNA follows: TGTGCCAGCAGCATCGATTGGGGACTAGCTGGGTTCTCCTACAATGAGCAGTTCTTC. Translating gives CASSIDWGLAGFSYNEQFF. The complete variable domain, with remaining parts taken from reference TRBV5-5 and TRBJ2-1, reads DAGVTQSPTHLIKTRGQQVTLRCSPISGHKSVSWYQQVLGQGPQFIFQYYEKEERGRGNFPDRFSARQFPNYSSELNVNALLLGDSALYLCASSIDWGLAGFSYNEQFFGPGTRLTVL.

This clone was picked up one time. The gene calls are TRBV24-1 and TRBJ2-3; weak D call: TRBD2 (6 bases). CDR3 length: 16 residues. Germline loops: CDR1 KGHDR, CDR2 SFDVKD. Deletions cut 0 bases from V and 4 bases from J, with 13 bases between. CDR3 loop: CATSDLRGGVADTQYF. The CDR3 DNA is TGTGCCACCAGTGATTTGCGCGGAGGGGTGGCAGATACGCAGTATTTT.

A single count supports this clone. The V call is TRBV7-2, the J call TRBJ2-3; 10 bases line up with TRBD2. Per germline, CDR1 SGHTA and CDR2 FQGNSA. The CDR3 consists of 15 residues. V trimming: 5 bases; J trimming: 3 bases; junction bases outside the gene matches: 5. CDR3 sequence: CASSVLAGLTDTQYF. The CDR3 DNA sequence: TGTGCCAGCAGCGTACTAGCGGGACTGACAGATACGCAGTATTTT.

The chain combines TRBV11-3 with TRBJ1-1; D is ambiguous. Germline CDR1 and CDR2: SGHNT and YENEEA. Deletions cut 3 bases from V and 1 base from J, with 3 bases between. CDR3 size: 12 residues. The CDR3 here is CASSFRNTEAFF. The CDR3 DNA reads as TGTGCCAGCAGCTTTCGGAACACTGAAGCTTTCTTT.

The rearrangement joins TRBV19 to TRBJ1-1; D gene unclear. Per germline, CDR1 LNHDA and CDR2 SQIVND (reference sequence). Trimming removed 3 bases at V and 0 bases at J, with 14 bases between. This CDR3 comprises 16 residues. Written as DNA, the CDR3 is TGTGCCAGTAGTATTGGCAGGACTAAGGTGAACACTGAAGCTTTCTTT. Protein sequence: CASSIGRTKVNTEAFF.

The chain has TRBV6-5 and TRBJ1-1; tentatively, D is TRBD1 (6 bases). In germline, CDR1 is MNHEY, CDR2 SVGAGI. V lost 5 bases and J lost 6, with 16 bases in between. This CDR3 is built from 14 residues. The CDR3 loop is CASSNIHRVSEAFF. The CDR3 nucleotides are TGTGCCAGCAGTAACATACACAGGGTATCTGAAGCTTTCTTT.

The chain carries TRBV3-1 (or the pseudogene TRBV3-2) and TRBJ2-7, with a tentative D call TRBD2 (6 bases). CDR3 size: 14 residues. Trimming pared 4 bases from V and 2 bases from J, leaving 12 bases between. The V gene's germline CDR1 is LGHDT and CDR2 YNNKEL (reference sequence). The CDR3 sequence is CASSRGGATYEQYF. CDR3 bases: TGTGCCAGCAGCCGGGGCGGGGCGACCTACGAGCAGTACTTC.

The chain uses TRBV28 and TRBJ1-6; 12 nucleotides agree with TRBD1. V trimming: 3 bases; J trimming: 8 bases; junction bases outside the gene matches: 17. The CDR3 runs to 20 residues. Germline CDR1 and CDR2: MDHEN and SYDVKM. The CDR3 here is CASSFFKPGQGAFRHSPLHF. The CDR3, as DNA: TGTGCCAGCAGTTTCTTTAAACCGGGACAGGGGGCATTTCGGCATTCACCCCTCCACTTT.

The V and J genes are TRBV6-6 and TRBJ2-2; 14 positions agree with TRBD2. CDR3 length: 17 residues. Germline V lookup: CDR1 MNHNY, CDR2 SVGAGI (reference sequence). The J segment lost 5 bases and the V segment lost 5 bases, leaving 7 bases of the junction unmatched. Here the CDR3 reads CASSRLAGGQSTGELFF. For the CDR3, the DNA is TGTGCCAGCAGTCGACTAGCGGGAGGGCAAAGTACCGGGGAGCTGTTTTTT.

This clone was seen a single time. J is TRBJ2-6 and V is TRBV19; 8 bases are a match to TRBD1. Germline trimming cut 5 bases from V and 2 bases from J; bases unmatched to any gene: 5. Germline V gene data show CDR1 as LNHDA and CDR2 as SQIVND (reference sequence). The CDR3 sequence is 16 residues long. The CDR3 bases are TGTGCCAGTAGTCGCAGGGGGCCGACTGGGGCCAACGTCCTGACTTTC. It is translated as CASSRRGPTGANVLTF.

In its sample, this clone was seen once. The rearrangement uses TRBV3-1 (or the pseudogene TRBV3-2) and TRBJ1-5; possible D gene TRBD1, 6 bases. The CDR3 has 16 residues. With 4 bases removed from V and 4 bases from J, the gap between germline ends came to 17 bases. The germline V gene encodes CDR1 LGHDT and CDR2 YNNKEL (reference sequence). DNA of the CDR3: TGTGCCAGCAGCCTCGTGGGGGGGCATGATAATCAGCCCCAGCATTTT. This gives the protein CASSLVGGHDNQPQHF.

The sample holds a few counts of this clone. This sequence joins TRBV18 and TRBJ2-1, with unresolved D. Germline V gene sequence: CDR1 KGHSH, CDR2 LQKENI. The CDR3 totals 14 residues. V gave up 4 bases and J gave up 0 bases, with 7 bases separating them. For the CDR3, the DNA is TGTGCCAGCTCACAGTCGAGCTCCTACAATGAGCAGTTCTTC. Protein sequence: CASSQSSSYNEQFF. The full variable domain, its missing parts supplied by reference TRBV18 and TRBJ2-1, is NAGVMQNPRHLVRRRGQEARLRCSPMKGHSHVYWYRQLPEEGLKFMVYLQKENIIDESGMPKERFSAEFPKEGPSILRIQQVVRGDSAAYFCASSQSSSYNEQFFGPGTRLTVL.

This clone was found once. The CDR3 bases are TGTGCCAGCAGCTTGGCCAGGGGGGACCAAGAGACCCAGTACTTC. Residues: CASSLARGDQETQYF. J is TRBJ2-5 and V is TRBV5-4; D may be TRBD1 (7 bases). Trimming left V 0 bases short and J 0 bases short, with 9 bases between. CDR3 length: 15 residues. Germline CDR1 SGHNT, CDR2 YYREEE (reference sequence).

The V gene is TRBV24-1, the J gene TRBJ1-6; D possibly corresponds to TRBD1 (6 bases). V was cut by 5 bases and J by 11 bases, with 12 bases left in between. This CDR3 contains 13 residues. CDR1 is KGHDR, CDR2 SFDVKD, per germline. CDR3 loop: CATSAGQRAPLHF. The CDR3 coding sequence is TGTGCCACCAGTGCCGGACAGAGAGCACCCCTCCACTTT.

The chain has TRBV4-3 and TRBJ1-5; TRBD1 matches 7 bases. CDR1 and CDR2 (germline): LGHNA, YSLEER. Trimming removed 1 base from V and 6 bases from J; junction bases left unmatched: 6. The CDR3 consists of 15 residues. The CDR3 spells CASSQGWSGGQPQHF. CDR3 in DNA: TGCGCCAGCAGCCAAGGGTGGTCAGGGGGTCAGCCCCAGCATTTT.

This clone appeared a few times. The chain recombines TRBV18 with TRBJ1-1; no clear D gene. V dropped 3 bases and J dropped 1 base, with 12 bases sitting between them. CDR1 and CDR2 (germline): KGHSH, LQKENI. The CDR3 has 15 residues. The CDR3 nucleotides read TGTGCCAGCTCACCCACTAAACTACAGAACACTGAAGCTTTCTTT. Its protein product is CASSPTKLQNTEAFF.

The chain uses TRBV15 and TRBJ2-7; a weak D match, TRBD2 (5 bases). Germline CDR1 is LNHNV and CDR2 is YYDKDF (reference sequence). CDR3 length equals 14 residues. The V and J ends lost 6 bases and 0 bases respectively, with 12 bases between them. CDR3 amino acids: CATRGLSSSYEQYF. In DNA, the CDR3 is TGTGCCACCAGAGGACTCTCCAGCTCCTACGAGCAGTACTTC.

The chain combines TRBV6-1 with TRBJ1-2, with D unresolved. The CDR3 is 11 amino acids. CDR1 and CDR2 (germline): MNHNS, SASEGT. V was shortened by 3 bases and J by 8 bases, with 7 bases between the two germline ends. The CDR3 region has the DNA TGTGCCAGCAGTGATCCGTCCGGCTACACCTTC. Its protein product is CASSDPSGYTF.